This is a list of T cell receptor beta chains from one sample in a study of blood T cell dynamics during melanoma immunotherapy. The protocol was immunoSEQ multiplex PCR, while the TCRdb copy is restricted to in-frame clones and leaves out a portion. Among about 6,900 clones listed, 80% were seen once. The specimen comprised blood, sampled from a patient treated with checkpoint blockade. The origin of the receptors is a human donor with melanoma. Both conserved end residues are part of each CDR3. The D gene is left open where the match is weak. Some rows mark clone size as missing; the rest say once, few, many or name a class of expanded clone.

TRBD1	TRBV6-6	TRBJ1-5	.	TGTGCCAGCTTTAGGGCAGGGGGTTTCAATCAGCCCCAGCATTTT	CASFRAGGFNQPQHF
.	TRBV6-4	TRBJ1-6	.	TGTGCCAGCAGTGAGGTCACAGGTTTTTATTCACCCCTCCACTTT	CASSEVTGFYSPLHF
.	TRBV20-1	TRBJ2-5	.	TGCAGTGCTCCGATAGTAGAGACCCAGTACTTC	CSAPIVETQYF
.	TRBV7-6	TRBJ1-5	few	TGTGCCAGCAGCTTAGAGCAAAATCAGCCCCAGCATTTT	CASSLEQNQPQHF
TRBD1	TRBV27	TRBJ1-1	.	TGTGCCAGCAGTTTATACCAGACAGGGTCGTATACTGAAGCTTTCTTT	CASSLYQTGSYTEAFF
TRBD1	TRBV5-1	TRBJ2-5	.	TGCGCCAGCAGCTTCTCAGGGGGCAGGGAGACCCAGTACTTC	CASSFSGGRETQYF
TRBD1	TRBV5-1	TRBJ1-1	few	TGCGCCAGCAGCTTGGCCGGGACAGGGGGCACTGAAGCTTTCTTT	CASSLAGTGGTEAFF
.	TRBV28	TRBJ2-7	few	TGTGCCAGCAGTTTATCTACCAGGGCTAACGAGCAGTACTTC	CASSLSTRANEQYF
TRBD2	TRBV6-6	TRBJ2-1	.	TGTGCCAGCAGTTACTCAGGCCTAGCGGGGGGCAATGAGCAGTTCTTC	CASSYSGLAGGNEQFF
TRBD1	TRBV27	TRBJ1-5	.	TGTGCCAGCAGCCCGGGGACAGGGGTTAGCAATCAGCCCCAGCATTTT	CASSPGTGVSNQPQHF
.	TRBV2	TRBJ2-2	.	TGTGCCAGCAGTGTTAGTTCAACCGGGGAGCTGTTTTTT	CASSVSSTGELFF
.	TRBV9	TRBJ2-5	.	TGTGCCAGCAGCGTAGCAGTGGGAGTGGGGGAGCAGTACTTC	CASSVAVGVGEQYF
.	TRBV11-3	TRBJ1-1	.	TGTGCCAGCAGCTTAGCGCTGGCCGGGAACACTGAAGCTTTCTTT	CASSLALAGNTEAFF
.	TRBV6-1	TRBJ2-2	large	TGTGCCAGCAGCGAAAGTGGGGAGAACACCGGGGAGCTGTTTTTT	CASSESGENTGELFF
.	TRBV25-1	TRBJ2-7	.	TGTGCCAGCAGTGTTGGAGTCTACGAGCAGTACTTC	CASSVGVYEQYF
TRBD2	TRBV6-1	TRBJ2-3	.	TGTGCCTCGGTCGGCGGGGGGCTTGATACGCAGTATTTT	CASVGGGLDTQYF
.	TRBV7-9	TRBJ2-5	.	TGTGCCAGCAGCCGGGGCGAGGGGGGCGAGACCCAGTACTTC	CASSRGEGGETQYF
TRBD1	TRBV19	TRBJ1-6	.	TGTGCCAGTCAGGGAACGGACAGGGGAAGGAGCTCCTATAATTCACCCCTCCACTTT	CASQGTDRGRSSYNSPLHF
TRBD2	TRBV11-2	TRBJ2-5	.	TGTGCCAGCAGCCAAGGGACTAGCGGAGAGACCCAGTACTTC	CASSQGTSGETQYF
TRBD1	TRBV7-1	TRBJ2-7	.	TGTGCCAGCAGCTCTCCCGGGACAGGGTGGTACGAGCAGTACTTC	CASSSPGTGWYEQYF
TRBD2	TRBV30	TRBJ2-4	.	TGTGCCTGGAGTGGGGGACTAGCGGGCGAAGCCAAAAACATTCAGTACTTC	CAWSGGLAGEAKNIQYF
.	TRBV7-2	TRBJ2-5	few	TGTGCCAGCAGCCTCCGACGGTCGGGAGAGACCCAGTACTTC	CASSLRRSGETQYF
.	TRBV7-9	TRBJ1-2	.	TGTGCCAGCAGCTTAGGGACGGCAGGGAACTATGGCTACACCTTC	CASSLGTAGNYGYTF
TRBD1	TRBV12-5	TRBJ2-7	.	TGTGCTAGTGGTTTGGTTGGGACAGGAAATTACGAGCAGTACTTC	CASGLVGTGNYEQYF
.	TRBV5-1	TRBJ2-4	.	TGCGCCAGCAGCTCACTGGGACAAGGCCCGAACATTCAGTACTTC	CASSSLGQGPNIQYF
.	TRBV11-2	TRBJ2-3	.	TGTGCCAGCAGCTTAGGGTCCTCCGTGGCAGATACGCAGTATTTT	CASSLGSSVADTQYF
.	TRBV6-1	TRBJ1-2	.	TGTGCCAGCAGAGCCAGGGAGAAGGGCTATGGCTACACCTTC	CASRAREKGYGYTF
.	TRBV5-1	TRBJ2-7	.	TGCGCCAGCAGCTCCTCCTACGAGCAGTACTTC	CASSSSYEQYF
TRBD1	TRBV27	TRBJ2-7	.	TGTGCCAGCAGTTTATATGACAGGGCCCAATATCTCTACGAGCAGTACTTC	CASSLYDRAQYLYEQYF
TRBD1	TRBV2	TRBJ2-7	.	TGTGCCAGCGGGGGACAGACCGGGGTCTACGAGCAGTACTTC	CASGGQTGVYEQYF
TRBD1	TRBV4-1	TRBJ1-1	.	TGCGCCAGCAAAGGACAGGGGAACACTGAAGCTTTCTTT	CASKGQGNTEAFF
.	TRBV6-5	TRBJ2-7	.	TGTGCCAGCAGTTACGGAGTCCTATACGAGCAGTACTTC	CASSYGVLYEQYF
TRBD2	TRBV5-1	TRBJ2-5	.	TGCGCCAGCAGCCTGGGACTACAGGAGACCCAGTACTTC	CASSLGLQETQYF
.	TRBV21-1	TRBJ2-7	.	TGTGCCAGCAGCAAAGCGGGGACTAGACCGACGGAGCAGTACTTC	CASSKAGTRPTEQYF
.	TRBV7-9	TRBJ2-1	.	TGTGCCGCTACGATGGAAAGCTCCTACAATGAGCAGTTCTTC	CAATMESSYNEQFF
.	TRBV6-1	TRBJ1-1	.	TGTGCCAGCAGTCCCCAGTCAGGGGCCAGCACTGAAGCTTTCTTT	CASSPQSGASTEAFF
TRBD1	TRBV10-1	TRBJ1-2	.	TGCGCCAGTTCAAGGACAGGGGATGGCTACACCTTC	CASSRTGDGYTF
.	TRBV28	TRBJ1-2	.	TGTGCCAGCAGTATAAGGTCCTATGGCTACACCTTC	CASSIRSYGYTF
TRBD2	TRBV7-3	TRBJ2-1	.	TGTGCCAGCAGCTCCGGGACTAGCGGGAGGGCCGGTGGTTCCTACAATGAGCAGTTCTTC	CASSSGTSGRAGGSYNEQFF
TRBD2	TRBV27	TRBJ2-3	.	TGTGCCAGCAGGTCAGGACTAGCGGGAGTAATATCAGATACGCAGTATTTT	CASRSGLAGVISDTQYF
.	TRBV7-8	TRBJ2-5	.	TGTGCCAGCAGCAACTCGAGGGTGTTGGAGACCCAGTACTTC	CASSNSRVLETQYF
TRBD1	TRBV5-1	TRBJ2-3	.	TGCGCCAGCAGCTTGGGACAGGGAAATACGCAGTATTTT	CASSLGQGNTQYF
TRBD2	TRBV5-7	TRBJ2-3	.	TGTGCCAGCAGCTTGGGGGGAGGGATGGGTGCTACGCAGTATTTT	CASSLGGGMGATQYF
.	TRBV5-5	TRBJ2-1	.	TGTGCCAGCAGCTTGAGGCGGTCAAATGAGCAGTTCTTC	CASSLRRSNEQFF
TRBD2	TRBV11-1	TRBJ2-2	.	TGTGCCAGCAGCGCGGGAGGGGGCACCGGGGAGCTGTTTTTT	CASSAGGGTGELFF
TRBD2	TRBV27	TRBJ2-1	.	TGTGCCAGCAGTCCGACTAGCGGGAGTTTCAATGAGCAGTTCTTC	CASSPTSGSFNEQFF
.	TRBV7-2	TRBJ2-5	.	TGTGCCAGCAGCTTAAGGGATACAGGGAGCGGGGAGACCCAGTACTTC	CASSLRDTGSGETQYF
TRBD2	TRBV19	TRBJ2-1	.	TGTGCCAGTAATAGCGGGGGTCCTAGTGCATACAATGAGCAGTTCTTC	CASNSGGPSAYNEQFF
.	TRBV6-1	TRBJ1-6	.	TGTGCCAGCAGTGCCGGTCCCTATAATTCACCCCTCCACTTT	CASSAGPYNSPLHF
TRBD2	TRBV6-4	TRBJ2-7	.	TGTGCCAGCAGTCTACCGACTAGCGGGGGCCATCATCCCTACGAGCAGTACTTC	CASSLPTSGGHHPYEQYF